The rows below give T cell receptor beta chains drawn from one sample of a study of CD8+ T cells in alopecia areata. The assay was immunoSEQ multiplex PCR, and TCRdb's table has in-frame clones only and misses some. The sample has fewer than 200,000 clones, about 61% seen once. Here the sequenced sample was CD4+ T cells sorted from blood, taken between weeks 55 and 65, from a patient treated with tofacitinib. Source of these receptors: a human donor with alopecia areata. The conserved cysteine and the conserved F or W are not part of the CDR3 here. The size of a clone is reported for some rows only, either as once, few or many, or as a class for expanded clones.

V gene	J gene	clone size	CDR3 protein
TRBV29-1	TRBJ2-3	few	SVDIQQGDTQY
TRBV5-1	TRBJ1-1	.	ASSLEGDVGF
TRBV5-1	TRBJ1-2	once	ASSLVVGPEDYGYT
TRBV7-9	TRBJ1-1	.	ASSLDTEAF
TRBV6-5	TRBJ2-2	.	ASSGQVNTGELF
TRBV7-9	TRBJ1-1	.	ASRSKPQGQNTEAF
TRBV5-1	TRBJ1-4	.	ASPRDTREKLF
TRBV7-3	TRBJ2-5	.	ASSIGLAGDSETQY
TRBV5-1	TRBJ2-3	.	ASSIDPGRIDTQY
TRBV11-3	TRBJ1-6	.	ASRPTGTNNSPLH
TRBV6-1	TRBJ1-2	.	ASREGTAYGYT
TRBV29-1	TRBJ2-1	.	SAWDKAPYNEQF
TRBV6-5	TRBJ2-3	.	ASSYTPAGTDTQY
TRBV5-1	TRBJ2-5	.	ASSLRSGGTQY
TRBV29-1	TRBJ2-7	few	SVEFGVSYEQY
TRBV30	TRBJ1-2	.	AWSVWARGHYGYT
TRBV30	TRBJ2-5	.	AWRPTGKWRETQY
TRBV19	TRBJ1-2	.	ASEMGQGLGNYGYT
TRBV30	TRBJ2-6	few	AWSIGAAGANVLT
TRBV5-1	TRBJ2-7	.	ASSFGNSYEQY
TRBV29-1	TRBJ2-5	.	SVVEVGETQY
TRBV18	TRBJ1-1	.	ASSESGRTEAF
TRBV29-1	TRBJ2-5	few	SAPGTGEETQY
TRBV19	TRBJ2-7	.	ASSDASGGYEQY
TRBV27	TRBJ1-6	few	ASNAGQGHNSPLH
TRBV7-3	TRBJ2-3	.	ASSSGQVTDTQY
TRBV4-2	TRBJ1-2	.	ASSLKDTNYGYT
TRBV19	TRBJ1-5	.	ASSILDRPHQPQH
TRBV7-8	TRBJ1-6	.	ASSVDRAIGSPLH
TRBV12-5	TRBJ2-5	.	ASGLGEETQY
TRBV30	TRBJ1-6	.	AWSGWEGNSPLH
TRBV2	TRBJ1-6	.	ASGQGRNSPLH
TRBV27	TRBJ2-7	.	ASRGGHGTYEQY
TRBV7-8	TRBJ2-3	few	ASSDRTGSDTQY
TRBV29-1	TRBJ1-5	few	SVQVSGVDQPQH
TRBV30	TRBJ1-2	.	AWSPWQFSGYT
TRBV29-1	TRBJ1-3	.	SPRRNRVSTGNTIY
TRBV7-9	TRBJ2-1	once	AGSAGLGKSEQF
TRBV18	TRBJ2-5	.	ASSPPLTYSETQY
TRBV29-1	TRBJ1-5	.	SPTRDITRPQH
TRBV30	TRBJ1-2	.	AWSGGSKGRGNYGYT
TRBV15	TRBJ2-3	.	ATSRAWAGETASTDTQY
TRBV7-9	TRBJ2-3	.	ASSSLEGPTDTQY
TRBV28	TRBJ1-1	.	ASSPARGITEAF
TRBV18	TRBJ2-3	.	ASSPIGGSDTQY
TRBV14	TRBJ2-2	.	ASSRTGGFTGELF
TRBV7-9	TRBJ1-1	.	ASSPNREAF
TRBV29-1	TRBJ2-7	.	SVQGSAYEQY